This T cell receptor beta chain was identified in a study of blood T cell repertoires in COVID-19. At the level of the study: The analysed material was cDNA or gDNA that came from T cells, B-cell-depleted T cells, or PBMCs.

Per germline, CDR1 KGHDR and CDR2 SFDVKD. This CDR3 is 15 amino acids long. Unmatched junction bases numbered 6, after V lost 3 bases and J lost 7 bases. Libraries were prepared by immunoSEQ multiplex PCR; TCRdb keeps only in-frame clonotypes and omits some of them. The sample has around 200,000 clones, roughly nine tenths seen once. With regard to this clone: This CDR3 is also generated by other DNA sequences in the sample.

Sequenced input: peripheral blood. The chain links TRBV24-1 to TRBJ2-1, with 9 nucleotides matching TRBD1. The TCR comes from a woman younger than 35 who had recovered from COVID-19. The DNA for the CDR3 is TGTGCCACCAGTGATCCTGGGACAGGGAGAAATGAGCAGTTCTTC. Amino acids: CATSDPGTGRNEQFF.